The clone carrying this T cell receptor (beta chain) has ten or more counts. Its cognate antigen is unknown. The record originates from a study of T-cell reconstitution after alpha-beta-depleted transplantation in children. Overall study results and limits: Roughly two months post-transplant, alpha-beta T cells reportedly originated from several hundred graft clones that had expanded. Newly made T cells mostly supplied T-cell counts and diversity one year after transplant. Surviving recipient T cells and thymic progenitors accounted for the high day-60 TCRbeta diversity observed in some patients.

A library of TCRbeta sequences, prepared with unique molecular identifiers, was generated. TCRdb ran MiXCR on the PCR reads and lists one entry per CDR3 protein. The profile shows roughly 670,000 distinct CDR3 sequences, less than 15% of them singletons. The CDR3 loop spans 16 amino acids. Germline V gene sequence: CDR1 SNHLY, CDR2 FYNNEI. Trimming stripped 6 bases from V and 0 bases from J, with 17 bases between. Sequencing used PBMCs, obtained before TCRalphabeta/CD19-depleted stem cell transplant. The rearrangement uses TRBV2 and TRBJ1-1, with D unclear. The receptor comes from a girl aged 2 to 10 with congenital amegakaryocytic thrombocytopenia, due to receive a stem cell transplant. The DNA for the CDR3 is TGTGCCAGCAGGGCAGATGGAGGATTAATGAACACTGAAGCTTTCTTT. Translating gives CASRADGGLMNTEAFF. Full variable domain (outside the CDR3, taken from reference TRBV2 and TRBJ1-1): EPEVTQTPSHQVTQMGQEVILRCVPISNHLYFYWYRQILGQKVEFLVSFYNNEISEKSEIFDDQFSVERPDGSNFTLKIRSTKLEDSAMYFCASRADGGLMNTEAFFGQGTRLTVV.